The present entry profiles one T cell receptor beta chain with its context. Its antigen has not been determined. It has no much larger one-base neighbor in the sample; base qualities were not kept. The germline ends are 9 bases apart after V is trimmed by 1 base and J by 0 bases. According to the germline V gene, CDR1 reads LGHNA and CDR2 reads YNFKEQ. CDR3 length: 16 amino acids, cysteine to phenylalanine. Of all the DNA, just the CDR3 is kept, 48 bases in frame from base 1. The data were obtained in a study of OX40 agonist ivuxolimab in advanced cancers. At the level of the whole study: Ivuxolimab was a fully human IgG2 agonistic monoclonal antibody targeting the costimulatory receptor OX40 (CD134). Intravenous ivuxolimab was administered to patients every 2 weeks at six dose levels: 0.01, 0.1, 0.3, 1.5, 3 and 10 mg/kg. Of the 50 or so patients in dose escalation, 19 had hepatocellular carcinoma, some 15 had melanoma, 9 had renal cell carcinoma and 9 had head and neck cancer. In the dose-escalation cohort, 75% to 90% of patients were male, and the mean age was roughly 56 years with a range of roughly 20 to 79. Patients were allowed to have had prior anti-PD-1, anti-PD-L1 or anti-CTLA-4 therapy, and roughly 40% of the dose-escalation patients had been treated with checkpoint inhibitors. Partial responses were achieved by three dose-escalation patients, of whom one had hepatocellular carcinoma and two had cutaneous melanoma. Peripheral TCRbeta sequencing aimed to test whether ivuxolimab altered TCR sequence diversity and caused clonal T-cell expansion. The paper reports the monotherapy dose-escalation portion (N of about 56 patients) of the phase I ivuxolimab trial.

What the research found in general, with its limitations: At doses of 0.1 to 3.0 mg/kg, clonal expansion of both CD4+ and CD8+ T cells in blood was seen between baseline and week 6. Low levels of normalized T-cell clonal expansion were also shown by some nonresponding patients. On average, CD8+ T cells showed more expanded clones than CD4+ T cells after ivuxolimab. Antigen specificity was not determined for the clonally expanded peripheral T cells. Partial responders in the 0.1-3.0 mg/kg groups had among the lowest normalized peripheral clonal expansion, especially among CD8+ T cells.

Patients with a history of autoimmune disease or receiving systemic immunosuppression were excluded from the trial. Peripheral blood for TCR sequencing was drawn from every dose cohort at baseline, at cycle 4 day 1 and at cycle 7 day 1. Samples were obtained from an open-label, multicenter, first-in-human phase I dose-escalation trial of ivuxolimab. The trial enrolled adults with locally advanced or metastatic head and neck squamous cell, hepatocellular, melanoma or renal cell carcinoma. Before TCR sequencing, CD4+ T cells and CD8+ T cells from peripheral blood were sorted into separate populations. For sequencing of the TCRbeta CDR3 region, genomic DNA was extracted from the sorted cells. The immunoSEQ Assay was used for sequencing of TCRbeta CDR3 regions. The table was pulled from immuneACCESS by TCRdb, which kept in-frame rearrangements only. Such tables lose some clones; where checked, under half of the loss comes from unresolved V genes, and the rest has no known cause. The sample table lists over 85,000 clones, roughly 85% of them with a count of one. The ten largest clones take up roughly 0.5% of the sample.

The receptor was derived from an adult with an advanced solid tumor such as melanoma, head and neck, liver or kidney cancer. The V gene is TRBV4-2 and the J gene is TRBJ1-4; the D gene is unclear. The sequences come from CD4+ or CD8+ T cells sorted from blood, collected in a trial of the OX40 agonist ivuxolimab. The DNA sequence is given as TGTGCCAGCAGCCAAGCCGCGACCGCAACTAATGAAAAACTGTTTTTT. This is translated as CASSQAATATNEKLFF.